Listed here are 32 T cell receptor beta chains from one sample, sequenced in a study of blood T cell repertoires in COVID-19. Assay: immunoSEQ multiplex PCR; the TCRdb copy retains only in-frame clones and omits some. Here the sample spans about 230,000 clones, 81% being singletons. Sequencing was done on a sample of peripheral blood. The origin of the receptors is a woman at least 80 years old with acute or convalescent COVID-19.

Ten or more counts support this clone. The chain combines TRBV6-1 with TRBJ2-1; 11 bases agree with TRBD1. The germline gives CDR1 MNHNS, CDR2 SASEGT. This CDR3 comprises 17 residues. V lost 4 bases to trimming and J lost 4 bases; unmatched junction nucleotides: 9. In nucleotides, the CDR3 is TGTGCCAGCAGTGCCACCCCGGGACAGGGGGTTTACAATGAGCAGTTCTTC. It yields the protein CASSATPGQGVYNEQFF.

This clone has only one observation. The chain has TRBV6-5 and TRBJ2-6; D is perhaps TRBD1 (6 bases). Germline lookup yields CDR1 MNHEY and CDR2 SVGAGI. Trimming took off 6 bases at V and 5 bases at J, with 11 bases between the two ends. This CDR3 is 14 amino acids long. The CDR3 region has the DNA TGTGCCAGCAGCCCGGACAGAAGGGCCAACGTCCTGACTTTC. This gives the protein CASSPDRRANVLTF.

This clone was found a few times. The chain joins TRBV15 to TRBJ1-4; the match to TRBD1 covers 7 bases. Germline V CDR1 and CDR2: LNHNV, YYDKDF (reference sequence). Trimming cost V 0 bases and J 6 bases; bases outside gene matches: 4. The CDR3 loop spans 15 amino acids. CDR3 sequence (DNA): TGTGCCACCAGCAGAGATCAAGGGGGCGATGAAAAACTGTTTTTT. Encoded protein: CATSRDQGGDEKLFF.

There are a few counts of this clone. This chain links TRBV15 with TRBJ1-3; 9 positions agree with TRBD1. The trim removed 3 bases at V and 2 bases at J, leaving 5 bases unmatched. Germline CDR1 is LNHNV and CDR2 is YYDKDF (reference sequence). The CDR3 extends over 16 amino acids. CDR3 bases: TGTGCCACCAGCAGGAAGACAGGGGGTACTGGAAACACCATATATTTT. Encoded protein: CATSRKTGGTGNTIYF.

This clone was found once. This sequence joins TRBV19 and TRBJ1-4; D call uncertain. Trimming cost V 3 bases and J 0 bases, with 11 bases left between them. CDR3 length: 16 amino acids. Germline-derived CDR1 and CDR2 are LNHDA and SQIVND (reference sequence). The CDR3 protein is CASSMIGVSTNEKLFF. The CDR3, as DNA: TGTGCCAGTAGTATGATCGGGGTATCAACTAATGAAAAACTGTTTTTT.

The CDR3 is CASSQVETDNYGYTF. CDR3 sequence (DNA): TGCGCCAGCAGCCAAGTTGAGACAGATAACTATGGCTACACCTTC. The chain is built from TRBV4-1 and TRBJ1-2; TRBD1 might be the D (5 bases). CDR1 is MGHRA, CDR2 YSYEKL, per germline. With 1 base removed from V and 1 base from J, the gap between germline ends came to 10 bases. CDR3 length: 15 residues.

The chain employs TRBV5-1 and TRBJ1-2; 9 bases map to TRBD1. Germline lookup yields CDR1 SGHRS and CDR2 YFSETQ. V lost 4 bases to trimming and J lost 5 bases; unmatched junction nucleotides: 9. The CDR3 covers 15 residues. Here the CDR3 reads CASSVTGGVRYGYTF. Here the CDR3 DNA reads TGCGCCAGCAGCGTAACAGGGGGCGTCAGGTATGGCTACACCTTC.

This chain connects TRBV9 to TRBJ2-1; D unresolved. With 2 bases removed from V and 1 base from J, the gap between germline ends came to 7 bases. The germline CDR1 and CDR2 sequences are SGDLS and YYNGEE. This CDR3 has 14 residues. CDR3 nucleotides: TGTGCCAGCAGCGTCGGTGGTTCCTACAATGAGCAGTTCTTC. Encoded protein: CASSVGGSYNEQFF.

V is TRBV5-1 and J is TRBJ2-1, with D uncertain. CDR1 SGHRS and CDR2 YFSETQ come from the germline V gene. This CDR3 spans 13 amino acids. V lost 5 bases to trimming and J lost 4 bases, with 10 bases between them. The CDR3, as DNA: TGCGCCAGCAGTTCCGATCGGTACAATGAGCAGTTCTTC. This codes for CASSSDRYNEQFF.

This clone was seen more than once but under ten times. The chain carries TRBV10-3 and TRBJ1-4; 8 bases map to TRBD1. Looked up from germline, CDR1 is ENHRY and CDR2 is SYGVKD. The J segment lost 0 bases and the V segment lost 3 bases, leaving 9 bases of the junction unmatched. This CDR3 spans 18 amino acids. The CDR3 DNA follows: TGTGCCATCAGTGAAGGCGGGACAGGTCCCACAACTAATGAAAAACTGTTTTTT. It yields the protein CAISEGGTGPTTNEKLFF.

The chain combines TRBV14 with TRBJ1-2, with TRBD1 matching 7 bases. Germline CDR1 reads SGHDN; CDR2 reads FVKESK. The J segment lost 2 bases and the V segment lost 1 base, leaving 1 base of the junction unmatched. The CDR3 has 14 residues. The DNA of the CDR3 is TGTGCCAGCAGCCAAGCGACAGGGAACTATGGCTACACCTTC. It is translated as CASSQATGNYGYTF.

This clone has only one observation. V gene TRBV5-1 combines with J gene TRBJ1-1; 8 positions agree with TRBD1. Germline assignment: CDR1 SGHRS and CDR2 YFSETQ. The J segment lost 4 bases and the V segment lost 2 bases, leaving 4 bases of the junction unmatched. The CDR3 consists of 14 residues. CDR3: CASSLSGGGTEAFF. The DNA for the CDR3 is TGCGCCAGCAGCTTATCAGGGGGCGGCACTGAAGCTTTCTTT.

V is TRBV5-4 and J is TRBJ1-2; D may be TRBD1 (6 bases). CDR1 and CDR2 (germline): SGHNT, YYREEE (reference sequence). V lost 4 bases, J lost 9 bases, and 19 bases lay in between. This CDR3 spans 14 amino acids. Here the CDR3 DNA reads TGTGCCAGCAGCCGACCACAGGGAATCGTGAGCTACACCTTC. It encodes CASSRPQGIVSYTF.

This clone has ten or more counts. The chain employs TRBV19 and TRBJ1-6; weak D call: TRBD1 (5 bases). Trimming took off 0 bases at V and 7 bases at J, with 10 bases between the two ends. The germline V gene encodes CDR1 LNHDA and CDR2 SQIVND (reference sequence). The CDR3 loop spans 15 amino acids. The CDR3 reads CASSIDRAENSPLHF. In nucleotides, the CDR3 is TGTGCCAGTAGTATAGACAGGGCAGAAAATTCACCCCTCCACTTT.

This sequence joins TRBV3-1 (or the pseudogene TRBV3-2) and TRBJ1-5; D is possibly TRBD1 (6 bases). Trimming shortened V by 5 bases and J by 10 bases, and 15 bases separated the two germline ends. The germline gives CDR1 LGHDT, CDR2 YNNKEL (reference sequence). The CDR3 consists of 13 residues. The CDR3 spells CASSYTAGAPQHF. The CDR3 coding sequence is TGTGCCAGCAGCTATACTGCAGGGGCCCCCCAGCATTTT.

The chain links TRBV6-5 to TRBJ1-1; 7 bases align to TRBD1. The CDR3 has 13 residues. The V and J ends lost 3 bases and 10 bases, in that order; junction bases with no gene match: 8. The germline V gene has CDR1 MNHEY and CDR2 SVGAGI. In nucleotides, the CDR3 is TGTGCCAGCAGTTATGTCCGACAGGGTGGAGCTTTCTTT. It codes for CASSYVRQGGAFF.

This chain uses TRBV7-8 with TRBJ2-1; 7 bases match TRBD1. Germline CDR1 is SGHVS and CDR2 is FQNEAQ. The CDR3 consists of 16 residues. Trimming removed 2 bases from V and 3 bases from J; junction bases left unmatched: 7. The CDR3 spells CASSLREGAGYNEQFF. CDR3 sequence (DNA): TGTGCCAGCAGCTTAAGAGAGGGGGCTGGCTACAATGAGCAGTTCTTC.

The chain is built from TRBV7-8 and TRBJ1-5; D is possibly TRBD1 (6 bases). This CDR3 is 15 amino acids long. V dropped 4 bases and J dropped 7 bases, with 17 bases sitting between them. CDR1 is SGHVS, CDR2 FQNEAQ, per germline. The CDR3 sequence: CASSSNTGLRQPQHF. The CDR3 DNA follows: TGTGCCAGCAGCTCCAACACAGGGCTAAGGCAGCCCCAGCATTTT.

This clone is a singleton in its sample. V gene TRBV29-1 combines with J gene TRBJ2-5; TRBD2 matches 15 bases. V was clipped by 7 bases and J by 2 bases; unmatched bases: 2. CDR3 length equals 14 residues. CDR1 SQVTM and CDR2 ANQGSEA come from the germline V gene. As DNA, the CDR3 is TGCAGCGGTGGGACTAGCGGGGGGCAAGAGACCCAGTACTTC. Translating gives CSGGTSGGQETQYF.

This clone was picked up many times. The CDR3 here is CASSYLVAFEAFF. The CDR3, as DNA: TGTGCCAGCAGTTACCTGGTGGCCTTTGAAGCTTTCTTT. The chain employs TRBV6-2 or TRBV6-3 and TRBJ1-1; D is uncertain. The CDR3 has 13 residues. CDR1 is MNHEY and CDR2 is SVGEGT in the germline V gene. Trimming pared 2 bases from V and 7 bases from J, leaving 11 bases between.

The chain links TRBV2 to TRBJ1-4, with TRBD1 identical over 9 bases. The V and J ends lost 7 bases and 6 bases, in that order; junction bases with no gene match: 3. The CDR3 is made up of 13 amino acids. Germline assignment: CDR1 SNHLY and CDR2 FYNNEI. The CDR3 loop is CASNGDRDEKLFF. The CDR3 nucleotides read TGTGCCAGCAATGGGGACAGGGATGAAAAACTGTTTTTT. The variable domain in full, completed from reference TRBV2 and TRBJ1-4, reads EPEVTQTPSHQVTQMGQEVILRCVPISNHLYFYWYRQILGQKVEFLVSFYNNEISEKSEIFDDQFSVERPDGSNFTLKIRSTKLEDSAMYFCASNGDRDEKLFFGSGTQLSVL.

V is TRBV6-5 and J is TRBJ2-7; 8 positions match TRBD1. Germline assignment: CDR1 MNHEY and CDR2 SVGAGI. Germline trimming cut 2 bases from V and 6 bases from J; bases unmatched to any gene: 12. This CDR3 is 16 amino acids long. The CDR3 protein is CASSYPTGDRGSEQYF. CDR3 sequence (DNA): TGTGCCAGCAGTTACCCGACCGGCGACAGGGGTTCCGAGCAGTACTTC.

The rearrangement links TRBV6-4 to TRBJ2-2; 8 bases align to TRBD1. V was pared by 8 bases and J by 4 bases, with 18 bases of the junction left unmatched. The CDR3 length is 18 residues. Per the germline V gene, CDR1 is MRHNA and CDR2 is SNTAGT. CDR3 bases: TGTGCCAGCTCCCCTCGGGCGCGACCAGGACAGGGCACCGGGGAGCTGTTTTTT. Encoded protein: CASSPRARPGQGTGELFF.

The chain recombines TRBV27 with TRBJ2-7; TRBD1 aligns across 8 bases. Germline values: CDR1 MNHEY, CDR2 SMNVEV (reference sequence). The CDR3 has 13 amino acids. V was pared by 8 bases and J by 6 bases, with 9 bases of the junction left unmatched. DNA of the CDR3: TGTGCCAGCGCGCGGGACAGGTTGTTCGAGCAGTACTTC. This sequence encodes CASARDRLFEQYF.

V usage is TRBV3-1 (or the pseudogene TRBV3-2) and J usage is TRBJ2-2; 7 bases map to TRBD2. Germline V lookup: CDR1 LGHDT, CDR2 YNNKEL (reference sequence). V was pared by 3 bases and J by 0 bases, with 7 bases of the junction left unmatched. The CDR3 totals 17 residues. The CDR3 reads CASSHGAGVTNTGELFF. DNA for the CDR3: TGTGCCAGCAGCCATGGGGCGGGGGTTACGAACACCGGGGAGCTGTTTTTT.

The rearrangement joins TRBV2 to TRBJ2-5; the match to TRBD2 covers 8 bases. The CDR3 covers 15 residues. CDR1 is SNHLY and CDR2 is FYNNEI in the germline V gene. Trimming took 2 bases from V and 5 from J; bases not matched to a gene: 7. CDR3 protein: CASSERGLGPETQYF. For the CDR3, the DNA is TGTGCCAGCAGTGAAAGGGGACTAGGCCCGGAGACCCAGTACTTC.

The CDR3 here is CASSLVQASGYTF. CDR3 in DNA: TGCGCCAGCAGCTTGGTTCAGGCCTCTGGCTACACCTTC. The rearrangement uses TRBV5-1 and TRBJ1-2; D is unresolved. The ends were cut back, 0 bases at V and 7 bases at J, with 10 bases in the middle. CDR3 size: 13 residues. Germline V lookup: CDR1 SGHRS, CDR2 YFSETQ.

This rearrangement joins TRBV7-2 to TRBJ2-7; 13 bases line up with TRBD2. Germline-derived CDR1 and CDR2 are SGHTA and FQGNSA. The CDR3 has 16 amino acids. V shed 4 bases and J 5 bases; nucleotides not matched to a gene: 8. The CDR3 is CASSSSGLAGLHEQYF. CDR3 bases: TGTGCCAGCAGCTCGTCGGGACTAGCGGGATTGCACGAGCAGTACTTC.

The chain is built from TRBV25-1 and TRBJ1-2; no definite D call. V lost 3 bases and J 8 bases, leaving 13 bases between the germline ends. The germline gives CDR1 MGHDK, CDR2 SYGVNS. The CDR3 loop spans 13 amino acids. The CDR3 is CASSDPPLEGYTF. CDR3 sequence (DNA): TGTGCCAGCAGTGACCCCCCCTTAGAAGGCTACACCTTC.

V and J are TRBV5-4 and TRBJ2-3; TRBD1 is a possible D gene (6 bases). The germline CDR1 and CDR2 sequences are SGHNT and YYREEE (reference sequence). The V gene lost 4 bases and the J gene lost 1 base, with 10 bases spanning the gap. The CDR3 covers 14 residues. CDR3 amino acids: CASSPGHGTDTQYF. The CDR3 DNA reads as TGTGCCAGCAGCCCGGGACATGGCACAGATACGCAGTATTTT. Combining the CDR3 with reference TRBV5-4 and TRBJ2-3 gives the whole variable domain ETGVTQSPTHLIKTRGQQVTLRCSSQSGHNTVSWYQQALGQGPQFIFQYYREEENGRGNFPPRFSGLQFPNYSSELNVNALELDDSALYLCASSPGHGTDTQYFGPGTRLTVL.

This sequence joins TRBV6-5 and TRBJ2-1; 7 bases fit TRBD2. Germline V gene data show CDR1 as MNHEY and CDR2 as SVGAGI. The CDR3 has 12 residues. The ends lost 11 bases at V and 9 bases at J; junction bases unmatched: 10. The CDR3 region is CASQGGVGEQFF. The DNA for the CDR3 is TGTGCCTCCCAGGGAGGGGTCGGTGAGCAGTTCTTC.

Concerning this clone itself: One end of the junction varies from germline; a read error may be responsible. Other DNA sequences in this sample translate to the same CDR3. The rearrangement joins TRBV3-1 (or the pseudogene TRBV3-2) to TRBJ2-3, with D possibly being TRBD2 (6 bases). The CDR3 is made up of 15 amino acids. In germline, CDR1 is LGHDT, CDR2 YNNKEL (reference sequence). Here the CDR3 reads CASSQWGAGDVTQYF. The DNA for the CDR3 is TGTGCTAGCAGCCAATGGGGAGCGGGCGACGTTACGCAGTATTTT.